This is a list of T cell receptor beta chains from one sample in a study of shared clonotypes between healthy human individuals. Sequencing used immunoSEQ multiplex PCR; TCRdb keeps in-frame clones, though not all of them. The profile shows some 1,900,000 clones, over 85% of them singletons. The specimen was naive CD8+ T cells sorted from blood. These TCRs come from a man aged 18 to 30 in good health. Each CDR3 is given with its conserved first and last residue. D genes are given only for firm matches. Expanded clones are given a class, and other clones once, few, many or no size at all.

J gene: TRBJ1-5
clone size: .
D gene: .
V gene: TRBV6-1
CDR3 DNA: TGTGCCAGCAGTGAAGGGACAGCCTATTATAGCAATCAGCCCCAGCATTTT
CDR3 protein: CASSEGTAYYSNQPQHF

J gene: TRBJ2-1
clone size: .
D gene: TRBD1
V gene: TRBV13
CDR3 DNA: TGTGCCAGCAGCCCAAGGGGGGACAGGGGTACGAATGAGCAGTTCTTC
CDR3 protein: CASSPRGDRGTNEQFF

J gene: TRBJ1-2
clone size: .
D gene: .
V gene: TRBV19
CDR3 DNA: TGTGCCAGTAGTATAGGAAACACCTATGGCTACACCTTC
CDR3 protein: CASSIGNTYGYTF

J gene: TRBJ2-1
clone size: .
D gene: TRBD1
V gene: TRBV7-9
CDR3 DNA: TGTGCCAGCAGCTTCCCCCTGCAGGGGACAGGGGCCAATGAGCAGTTCTTC
CDR3 protein: CASSFPLQGTGANEQFF

J gene: TRBJ2-1
clone size: .
D gene: .
V gene: TRBV10-2
CDR3 DNA: TGCGCCAGCGGACGGGACTCTTACAATGAGCAGTTCTTC
CDR3 protein: CASGRDSYNEQFF

J gene: TRBJ2-7
clone size: .
D gene: .
V gene: TRBV5-1
CDR3 DNA: TGCGCCAGCAGCTTGATGACAGGGAGGCACTACGAGCAGTACTTC
CDR3 protein: CASSLMTGRHYEQYF

J gene: TRBJ2-2
clone size: .
D gene: .
V gene: TRBV30
CDR3 DNA: TGTGCCTGGAGTCTTTCCTCCGGGGAGCTGTTTTTT
CDR3 protein: CAWSLSSGELFF

J gene: TRBJ1-5
clone size: .
D gene: TRBD1
V gene: TRBV4-3
CDR3 DNA: TGCGCCAGCAGCCAAGATCCGTGGTTCGGGACAGAGTATAGCAATCAGCCCCAGCATTTT
CDR3 protein: CASSQDPWFGTEYSNQPQHF

J gene: TRBJ1-1
clone size: .
D gene: .
V gene: TRBV25-1
CDR3 DNA: TGTGCCAGCAGCGCGCCCCCGGGACAAAGGAACACTGAAGCTTTCTTT
CDR3 protein: CASSAPPGQRNTEAFF

J gene: TRBJ1-1
clone size: .
D gene: TRBD1
V gene: TRBV30
CDR3 DNA: TGTGCCTGGTCGGGACAGGGGGGCACTGAAGCTTTCTTT
CDR3 protein: CAWSGQGGTEAFF

J gene: TRBJ1-2
clone size: .
D gene: .
V gene: TRBV5-1
CDR3 DNA: TGCGCCAGCAGCTTGTCCCCGGGACAAGGCTATGGCTACACCTTC
CDR3 protein: CASSLSPGQGYGYTF

J gene: TRBJ2-7
clone size: .
D gene: TRBD1
V gene: TRBV7-9
CDR3 DNA: TGTGCCAGCTGGGACAGTGCAAACTCCTACGAGCAGTACTTC
CDR3 protein: CASWDSANSYEQYF

J gene: TRBJ2-1
clone size: .
D gene: TRBD1
V gene: TRBV4-3
CDR3 DNA: TGCGCCAGCAGCCGCTTGGGGCAGGGGGCACTAATAGATGAGCAGTTCTTC
CDR3 protein: CASSRLGQGALIDEQFF

J gene: TRBJ2-1
clone size: once
D gene: .
V gene: TRBV5-6
CDR3 DNA: TGTGCCAGCAGCTTGGCCCTAAATGAGCAGTTCTTC
CDR3 protein: CASSLALNEQFF

J gene: TRBJ1-5
clone size: .
D gene: .
V gene: TRBV27
CDR3 DNA: TGTGCCAGCAGTTTAGCAGGGGCCAGGGGGCCCCAGCATTTT
CDR3 protein: CASSLAGARGPQHF

J gene: TRBJ2-7
clone size: .
D gene: .
V gene: TRBV29-1
CDR3 DNA: TGCAGCGTTGAAATCCCAGGGGTCTACGAGCAGTACTTC
CDR3 protein: CSVEIPGVYEQYF

J gene: TRBJ2-5
clone size: once
D gene: .
V gene: TRBV28
CDR3 DNA: TGTGCCAGCAGTTTAATCGGGACACAAGAGACCCAGTACTTC
CDR3 protein: CASSLIGTQETQYF

J gene: TRBJ2-7
clone size: .
D gene: TRBD1
V gene: TRBV25-1
CDR3 DNA: TGTGCCAGCAGTGAGACCGGGACAGGGACCTACGAGCAGTACTTC
CDR3 protein: CASSETGTGTYEQYF

J gene: TRBJ2-7
clone size: .
D gene: TRBD1
V gene: TRBV6-1
CDR3 DNA: TGTGCCAGCAGTGAACTTCGACAGGGGGTCTACGAGCAGTACTTC
CDR3 protein: CASSELRQGVYEQYF

J gene: TRBJ2-3
clone size: .
D gene: TRBD2
V gene: TRBV27
CDR3 DNA: TGTGCCAGCAGTCTCCTAGCGGGGGGTTCCACAGATACGCAGTATTTT
CDR3 protein: CASSLLAGGSTDTQYF

J gene: TRBJ2-1
clone size: .
D gene: .
V gene: TRBV19
CDR3 DNA: TGTGCCAGTAGTCCCCGGGACCGGGACAATGAGCAGTTCTTC
CDR3 protein: CASSPRDRDNEQFF

J gene: TRBJ2-1
clone size: .
D gene: TRBD1
V gene: TRBV9
CDR3 DNA: TGTGCCAGCAGCGCCGACAGGGGGTCCTACAATGAGCAGTTCTTC
CDR3 protein: CASSADRGSYNEQFF

J gene: TRBJ1-4
clone size: .
D gene: .
V gene: TRBV9
CDR3 DNA: TGTGCCAGCAGTGCCGGTAATGAAAAACTGTTTTTT
CDR3 protein: CASSAGNEKLFF

J gene: TRBJ1-4
clone size: once
D gene: .
V gene: TRBV9
CDR3 DNA: TGTGCCAGCAGCGGTACAGGGCGAGGGGCAACTAATGAAAAACTGTTTTTT
CDR3 protein: CASSGTGRGATNEKLFF

J gene: TRBJ2-1
clone size: .
D gene: .
V gene: TRBV7-6
CDR3 DNA: TGTGCCAGCAGCCCGGACGCCCTACATCTGAATGAGCAGTTCTTC
CDR3 protein: CASSPDALHLNEQFF

J gene: TRBJ2-3
clone size: .
D gene: TRBD2
V gene: TRBV25-1
CDR3 DNA: TGTGCCAGCAGTGAAATTCTAGCGGTTGGAGATACGCAGTATTTT
CDR3 protein: CASSEILAVGDTQYF